This T cell receptor (beta chain) was profiled in a study of type 1 regulatory T cells. Study details: T-allo10 is an in vitro-generated, Tr1-enriched CD4 T cell product specific for alloantigen.

TCRdb reprocessed the reads with MiXCR, giving one entry per CDR3 protein. The sample holds tens of thousands of distinct CDR3 sequences, roughly two thirds seen once. As concerns this clonotype: Antigen specificity is unknown.

Per the germline V gene, CDR1 is LGHNA and CDR2 is YNFKEQ. V was trimmed by 1 base and J by 3 bases, leaving 9 bases between them. This CDR3 region has 14 residues. T-allo10 cells from the graft donor were described as anergic, host-alloantigen-specific, and alloantigen-specific suppressors. The specimen sequenced was cultured T cells, either the whole culture or a sorted T cell fraction (not recorded which). The subset: Tr1-enriched cell product generated in vitro against host alloantigens. The chain combines TRBV4-2 with TRBJ1-2, with D perhaps matching TRBD1 (5 bases). The sequence derives from a human donor in good health. The CDR3 sequence: CASSQGDGYYGYTF. The CDR3 nucleotides read TGTGCCAGCAGCCAAGGGGACGGTTACTATGGCTACACCTTC.